This TCR beta chain was recorded in a study of cytomegalovirus exposure and HLA in healthy donors. Vbeta (60) and Jbeta (13) primers were used in the PCR. The protocol was immunoSEQ multiplex PCR, while the TCRdb copy is restricted to in-frame clones and leaves out a portion. The table records approximately 160,000 clones, around 68% of them present only once. The CDR3 length is 15 residues. Germline CDR1 and CDR2: LNHDA and SQIVND (reference sequence). V shed 7 bases and J 5 bases; nucleotides not matched to a gene: 8. The sample was PBMCs. The origin of this receptor is a middle-aged woman in good health and CMV-seropositive. This chain links TRBV19 with TRBJ1-2; the match to TRBD1 covers 12 bases. The CDR3 nucleotides read TGTGCCAGTAAGGGACAGGGGGCGCGGGTTTATGGCTACACCTTC. This gives the protein CASKGQGARVYGYTF.